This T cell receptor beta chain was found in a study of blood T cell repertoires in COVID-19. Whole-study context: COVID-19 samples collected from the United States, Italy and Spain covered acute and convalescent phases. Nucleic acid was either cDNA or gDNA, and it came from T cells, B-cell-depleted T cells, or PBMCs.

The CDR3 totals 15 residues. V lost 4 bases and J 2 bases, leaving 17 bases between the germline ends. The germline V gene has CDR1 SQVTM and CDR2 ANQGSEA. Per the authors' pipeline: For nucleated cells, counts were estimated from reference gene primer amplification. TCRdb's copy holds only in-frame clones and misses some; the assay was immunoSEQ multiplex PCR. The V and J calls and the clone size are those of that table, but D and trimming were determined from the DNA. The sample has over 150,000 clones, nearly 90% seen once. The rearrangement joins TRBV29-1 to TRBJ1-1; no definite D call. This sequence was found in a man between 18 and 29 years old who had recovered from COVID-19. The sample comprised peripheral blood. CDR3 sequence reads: CSVGTPERQNTEAFF. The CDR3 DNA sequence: TGCAGCGTTGGTACCCCCGAACGACAAAACACTGAAGCTTTCTTT.